A selection of T cell receptor beta chains follows, all from one sample in a study of PD-1 blockade in mismatch repair-deficient tumors. TCRdb's copy holds only in-frame clones and misses some; the assay was immunoSEQ multiplex PCR. The sample has about 16,000 clones; roughly 80% are singletons. Sequences were derived from PBMCs, sampled 4 weeks after starting pembrolizumab. The source of these receptors is an adult with mismatch repair-deficient cancer. The CDR3 runs from the conserved cysteine through the conserved F or W. D genes are given only for firm matches. Clone size, where shown, is once, few, many, or a class for clones that have expanded.

>.|TRBV28|TRBJ1-5|.
TGTGCCAGCAAGGGGTGGGGGGGTCAGAGCAATCAGCCCCAGCATTTT
CASKGWGGQSNQPQHF
>once|TRBV10-1|TRBJ2-1|TRBD2
TGCGCCAGCAGTGATCTAGCGGGAGGGCCGTCCAATGAGCAGTTCTTC
CASSDLAGGPSNEQFF
>.|TRBV7-3|TRBJ2-3|TRBD2
TGTGCCAGCAGCTTAACGGGAGCGGGAGAGACGCAGTATTTT
CASSLTGAGETQYF
>.|TRBV29-1|TRBJ2-3|.
TGCAGCGTTGAACCCTCTAGGGATACGCAGTATTTT
CSVEPSRDTQYF
>.|TRBV2|TRBJ2-1|TRBD2
TGTGCCAGCACTCTAGCGGAGTTTTACAATGAGCAGTTCTTC
CASTLAEFYNEQFF
>.|TRBV6-7|TRBJ2-7|TRBD2
TGTGCCAGCAGTTACTCACCTGGACTAGCGGGAGTAGGCCACGAGCAGTACTTC
CASSYSPGLAGVGHEQYF
>once|TRBV19|TRBJ2-1|.
.
CASVPRARNNEQFF
>.|TRBV28|TRBJ2-5|TRBD1
TGTGCCAGCAGTTCCACAGGGGTACAAGAGACCCAGTACTTC
CASSSTGVQETQYF
>few|TRBV10-2|TRBJ1-6|TRBD1
TGCGCCAGCAAGGACAGGGCGAGTTTAAATTCACCCCTCCACTTT
CASKDRASLNSPLHF
>.|TRBV29-1|TRBJ2-2|.
TGCAGCGTTGAGCCGGGCCTAGGGGACACCGGGGAGCTGTTTTTT
CSVEPGLGDTGELFF
>.|TRBV5-4|TRBJ2-1|.
TGTGCCAGCAGCTTGGCTTCCAGGGATGAGCAGTTCTTC
CASSLASRDEQFF
>.|TRBV28|TRBJ2-2|TRBD1
TGTGCCACCCGACGACAGGGGACCGGGGAGCTGTTTTTT
CATRRQGTGELFF
>.|TRBV7-3|TRBJ2-1|TRBD2
TGTGCCAGCAGCTCCCTAACTAGCGGTAGCTCCTACAATGAGCAGTTCTTC
CASSSLTSGSSYNEQFF
>.|TRBV6-4|TRBJ2-3|.
TGTGCCAGCAGTAACAGGATTCGCACAGATACGCAGTATTTT
CASSNRIRTDTQYF
>.|TRBV10-3|TRBJ2-1|TRBD2
TGTGCCATCATTCTCCCGGGACTAGCGGACGAGAATGAGCAGTTCTTC
CAIILPGLADENEQFF
>.|TRBV27|TRBJ2-7|.
TGTGCCAGCAGTTTTTTCCCCCAAAGCGGGCACTACGAGCAGTACTTC
CASSFFPQSGHYEQYF
>.|TRBV5-1|TRBJ2-2|TRBD1
TGCGCCAGCAGCTCAAGGACAGGGTCCGGGGAGCTGTTTTTT
CASSSRTGSGELFF
>.|TRBV7-9|TRBJ2-1|TRBD2
TGTGCCAGCAGCCAAGCGGGAGCGGGTAATGAGCAGTTCTTC
CASSQAGAGNEQFF
>once|TRBV11-2|TRBJ2-3|.
TGTGCCAGCAGCCCCTCGGTAGTCGCAGATACGCAGTATTTT
CASSPSVVADTQYF